This entry features one T cell receptor beta chain sequence. Antigen: not known. This sample is part of a study of cytomegalovirus exposure and HLA in healthy donors. Findings and caveats of the study: Cytomegalovirus-associated status was assigned to 164 TCR beta chains. Both high specificity and high sensitivity reportedly marked the classifier's diagnosis of cytomegalovirus status.

The PCR ran on 60 Vbeta and 13 Jbeta primers. The protocol was immunoSEQ multiplex PCR, while the TCRdb copy is restricted to in-frame clones and leaves out a portion. The sample consists of a few hundred thousand clones, 85% to 90% of them appearing once. The germline V and J ends were trimmed by 0 bases and 3 bases, with 10 bases remaining between them. Germline lookup yields CDR1 SGHTS and CDR2 YDEGEE. The length of the CDR3 is 14 residues. This chain links TRBV5-8 with TRBJ2-7; a possible D gene is TRBD2 (6 bases). The sequence came from a woman between 18 and 30 years old in good health and CMV-seronegative. Sequencing input: PBMCs. The CDR3 is CASSLVAGFYEQYF. In nucleotides, the CDR3 is TGTGCCAGCAGCTTGGTGGCGGGGTTCTACGAGCAGTACTTC.